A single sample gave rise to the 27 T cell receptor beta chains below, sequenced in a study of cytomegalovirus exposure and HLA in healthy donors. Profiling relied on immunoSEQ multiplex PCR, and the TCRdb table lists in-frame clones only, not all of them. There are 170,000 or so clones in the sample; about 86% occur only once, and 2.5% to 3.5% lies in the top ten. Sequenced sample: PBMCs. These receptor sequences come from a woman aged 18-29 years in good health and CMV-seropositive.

The CDR3 DNA sequence: TGCAGCGTCCTCGGCGGGGGTTACAATGAGCAGTTCTTC. It translates to CSVLGGGYNEQFF. This sequence joins TRBV29-1 and TRBJ2-1; TRBD2 matches 7 bases. CDR1 SQVTM and CDR2 ANQGSEA come from the germline V gene. This CDR3 spans 13 amino acids. Trimming took 6 bases from V and 4 from J; bases not matched to a gene: 6.

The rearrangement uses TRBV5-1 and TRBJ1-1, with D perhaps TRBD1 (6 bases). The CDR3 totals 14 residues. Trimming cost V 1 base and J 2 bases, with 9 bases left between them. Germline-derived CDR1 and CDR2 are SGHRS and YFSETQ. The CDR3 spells CASSLQGINTEAFF. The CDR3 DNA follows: TGCGCCAGCAGCTTGCAGGGGATTAACACTGAAGCTTTCTTT.

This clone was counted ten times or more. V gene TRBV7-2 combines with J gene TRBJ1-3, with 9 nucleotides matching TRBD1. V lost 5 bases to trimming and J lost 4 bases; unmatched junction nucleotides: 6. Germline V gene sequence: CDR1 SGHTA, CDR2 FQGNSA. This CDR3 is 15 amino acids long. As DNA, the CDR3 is TGTGCCAGCAGCGCAGGACAGGGGTTGGGAAACACCATATATTTT. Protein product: CASSAGQGLGNTIYF.

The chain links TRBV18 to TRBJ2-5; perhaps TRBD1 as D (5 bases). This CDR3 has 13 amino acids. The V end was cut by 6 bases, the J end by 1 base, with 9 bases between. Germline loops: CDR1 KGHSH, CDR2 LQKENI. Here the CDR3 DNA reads TGTGCCAGCTCCCCGACAGTCCAAGAGACCCAGTACTTC. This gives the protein CASSPTVQETQYF.

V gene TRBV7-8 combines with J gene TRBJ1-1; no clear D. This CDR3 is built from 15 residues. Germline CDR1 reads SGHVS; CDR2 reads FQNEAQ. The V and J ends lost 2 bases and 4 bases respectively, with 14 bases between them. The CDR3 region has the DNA TGTGCCAGCAGCTTAACCCCAGGAGGCGTCACTGAAGCTTTCTTT. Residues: CASSLTPGGVTEAFF.

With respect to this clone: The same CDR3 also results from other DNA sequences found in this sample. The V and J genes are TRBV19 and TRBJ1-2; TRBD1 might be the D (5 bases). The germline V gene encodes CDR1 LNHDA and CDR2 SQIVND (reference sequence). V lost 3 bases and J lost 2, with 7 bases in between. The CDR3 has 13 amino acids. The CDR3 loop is CASSIQGNYGYTF. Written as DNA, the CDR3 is TGTGCCAGTAGTATCCAGGGAAACTATGGCTACACCTTC.

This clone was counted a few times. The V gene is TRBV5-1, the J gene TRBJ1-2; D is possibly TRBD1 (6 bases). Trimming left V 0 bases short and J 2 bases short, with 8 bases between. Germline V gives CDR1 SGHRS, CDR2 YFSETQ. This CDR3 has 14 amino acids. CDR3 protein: CASSLGGQNYGYTF. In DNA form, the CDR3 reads TGCGCCAGCAGCTTGGGAGGACAGAACTATGGCTACACCTTC.

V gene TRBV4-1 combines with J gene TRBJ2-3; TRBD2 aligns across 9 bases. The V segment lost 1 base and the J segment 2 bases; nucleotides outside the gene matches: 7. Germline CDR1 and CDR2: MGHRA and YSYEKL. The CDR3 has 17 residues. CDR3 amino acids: CASSQVGGGAVTDTQYF. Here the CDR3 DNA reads TGCGCCAGCAGCCAAGTAGGCGGGGGGGCCGTCACAGATACGCAGTATTTT.

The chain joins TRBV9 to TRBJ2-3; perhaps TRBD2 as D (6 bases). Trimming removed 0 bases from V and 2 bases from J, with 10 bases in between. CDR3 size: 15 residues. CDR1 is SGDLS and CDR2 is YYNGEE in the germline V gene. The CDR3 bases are TGTGCCAGCAGCGTAGTCGGCGGGACCACAGATACGCAGTATTTT. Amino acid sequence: CASSVVGGTTDTQYF.

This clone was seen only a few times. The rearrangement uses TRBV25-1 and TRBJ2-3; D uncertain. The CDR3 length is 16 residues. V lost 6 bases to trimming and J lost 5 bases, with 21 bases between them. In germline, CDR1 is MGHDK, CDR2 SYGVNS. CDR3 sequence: CASRDSNLGRLDTQYF. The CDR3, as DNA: TGTGCCAGCAGAGATTCTAACCTCGGCAGGCTAGATACGCAGTATTTT.

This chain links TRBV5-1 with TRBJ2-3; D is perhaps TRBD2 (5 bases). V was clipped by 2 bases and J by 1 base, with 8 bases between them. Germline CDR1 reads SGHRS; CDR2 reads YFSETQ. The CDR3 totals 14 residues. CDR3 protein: CASSLDSGTDTQYF. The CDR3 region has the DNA TGCGCCAGCAGCTTAGATAGCGGCACAGATACGCAGTATTTT.

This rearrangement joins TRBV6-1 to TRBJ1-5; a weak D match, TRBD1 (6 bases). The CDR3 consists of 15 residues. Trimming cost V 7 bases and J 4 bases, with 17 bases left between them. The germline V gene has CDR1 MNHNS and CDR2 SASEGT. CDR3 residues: CASTREWGLNQPQHF. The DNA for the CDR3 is TGTGCCAGCACTAGAGAGTGGGGGCTGAATCAGCCCCAGCATTTT.

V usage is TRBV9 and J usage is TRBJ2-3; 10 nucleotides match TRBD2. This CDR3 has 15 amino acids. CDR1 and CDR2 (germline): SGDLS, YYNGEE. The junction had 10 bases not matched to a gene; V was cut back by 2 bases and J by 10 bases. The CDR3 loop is CASSVRLAGAGAQYF. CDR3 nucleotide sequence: TGTGCCAGCAGCGTGCGGCTAGCGGGGGCCGGGGCGCAGTATTTT.

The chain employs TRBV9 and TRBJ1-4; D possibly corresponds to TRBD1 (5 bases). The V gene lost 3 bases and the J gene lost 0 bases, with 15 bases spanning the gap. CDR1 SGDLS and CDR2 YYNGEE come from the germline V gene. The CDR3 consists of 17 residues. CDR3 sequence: CASSGGLASATNEKLFF. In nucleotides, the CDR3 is TGTGCCAGCAGCGGGGGACTTGCCTCAGCAACTAATGAAAAACTGTTTTTT.

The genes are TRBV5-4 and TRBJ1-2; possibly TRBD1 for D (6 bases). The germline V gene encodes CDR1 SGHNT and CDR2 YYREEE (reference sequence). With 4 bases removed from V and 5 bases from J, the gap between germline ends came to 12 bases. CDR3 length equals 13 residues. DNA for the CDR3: TGTGCCAGCAGCACAGGGTCCGGATATGGCTACACCTTC. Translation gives CASSTGSGYGYTF.

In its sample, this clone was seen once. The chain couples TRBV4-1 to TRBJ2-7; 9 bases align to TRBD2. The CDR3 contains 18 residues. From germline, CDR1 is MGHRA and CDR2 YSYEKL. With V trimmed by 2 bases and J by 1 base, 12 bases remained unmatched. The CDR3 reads CASSQSSLSGGGSYEQYF. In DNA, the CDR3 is TGCGCCAGCAGCCAATCTTCCCTTAGCGGGGGAGGATCCTACGAGCAGTACTTC.

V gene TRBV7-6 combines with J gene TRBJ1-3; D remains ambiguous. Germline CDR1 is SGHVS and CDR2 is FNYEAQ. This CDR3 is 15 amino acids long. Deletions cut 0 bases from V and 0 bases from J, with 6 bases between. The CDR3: CASSLAISSGNTIYF. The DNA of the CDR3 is TGTGCCAGCAGCTTAGCCATCAGCTCTGGAAACACCATATATTTT.

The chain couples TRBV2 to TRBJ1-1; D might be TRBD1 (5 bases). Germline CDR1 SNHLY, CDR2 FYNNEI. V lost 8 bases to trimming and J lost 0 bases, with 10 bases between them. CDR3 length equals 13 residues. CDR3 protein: CASLQEMNTEAFF. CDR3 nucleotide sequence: TGTGCCAGCCTACAGGAGATGAACACTGAAGCTTTCTTT.

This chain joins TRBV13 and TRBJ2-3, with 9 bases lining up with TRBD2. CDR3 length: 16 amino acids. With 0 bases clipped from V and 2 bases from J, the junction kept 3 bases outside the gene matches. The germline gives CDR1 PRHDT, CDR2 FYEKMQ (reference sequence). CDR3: CASSLGAGGTTDTQYF. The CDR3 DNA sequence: TGTGCCAGCAGCTTAGGAGCGGGGGGTACCACAGATACGCAGTATTTT.

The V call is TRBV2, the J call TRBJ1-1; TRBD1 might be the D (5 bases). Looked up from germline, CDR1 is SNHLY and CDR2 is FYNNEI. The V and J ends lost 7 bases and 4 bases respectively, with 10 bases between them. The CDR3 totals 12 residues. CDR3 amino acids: CASKGWGTEAFF. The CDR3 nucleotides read TGTGCCAGCAAGGGGTGGGGCACTGAAGCTTTCTTT.

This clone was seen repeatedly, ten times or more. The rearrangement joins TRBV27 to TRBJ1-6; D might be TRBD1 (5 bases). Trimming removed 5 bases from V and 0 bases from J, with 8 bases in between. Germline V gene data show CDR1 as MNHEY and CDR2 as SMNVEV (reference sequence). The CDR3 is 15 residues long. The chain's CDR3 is CASSGGSSYNSPLHF. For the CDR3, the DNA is TGTGCCAGCAGTGGGGGGAGCTCCTATAATTCACCCCTCCACTTT.

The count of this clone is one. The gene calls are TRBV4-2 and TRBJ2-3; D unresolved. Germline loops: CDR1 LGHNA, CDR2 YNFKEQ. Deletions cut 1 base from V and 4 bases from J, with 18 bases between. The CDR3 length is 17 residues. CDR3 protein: CASSQGSTYVFSDTQYF. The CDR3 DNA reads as TGTGCCAGCAGCCAAGGGAGTACCTACGTTTTTTCAGATACGCAGTATTTT.

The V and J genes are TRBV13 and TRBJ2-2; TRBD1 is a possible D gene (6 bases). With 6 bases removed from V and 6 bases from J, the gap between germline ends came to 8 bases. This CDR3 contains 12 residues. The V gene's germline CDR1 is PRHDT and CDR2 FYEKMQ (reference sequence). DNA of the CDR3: TGTGCCAGCAGAACAGGGTCCGGGGAGCTGTTTTTT. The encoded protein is CASRTGSGELFF.

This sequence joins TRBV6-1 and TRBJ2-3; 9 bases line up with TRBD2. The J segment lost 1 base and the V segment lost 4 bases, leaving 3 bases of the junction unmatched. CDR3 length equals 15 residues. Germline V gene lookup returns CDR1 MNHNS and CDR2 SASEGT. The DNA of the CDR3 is TGTGCCAGCAGTGCCCTAGCGGGGCGCACAGATACGCAGTATTTT. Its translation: CASSALAGRTDTQYF.

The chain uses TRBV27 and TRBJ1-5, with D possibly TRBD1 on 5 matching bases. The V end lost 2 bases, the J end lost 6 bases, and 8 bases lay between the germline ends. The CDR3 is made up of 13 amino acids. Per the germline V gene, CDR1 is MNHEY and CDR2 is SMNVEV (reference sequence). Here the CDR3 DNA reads TGTGCCAGCAGTTTAGGGGGGAGTCAGCCCCAGCATTTT. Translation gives CASSLGGSQPQHF.

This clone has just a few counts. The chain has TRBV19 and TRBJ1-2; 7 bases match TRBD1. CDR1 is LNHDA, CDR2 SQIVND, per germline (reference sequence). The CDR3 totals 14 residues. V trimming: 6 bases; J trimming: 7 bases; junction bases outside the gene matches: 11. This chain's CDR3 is CASRRDEGARGYTF. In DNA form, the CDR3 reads TGTGCCAGTAGGCGAGACGAGGGGGCGCGTGGCTACACCTTC.

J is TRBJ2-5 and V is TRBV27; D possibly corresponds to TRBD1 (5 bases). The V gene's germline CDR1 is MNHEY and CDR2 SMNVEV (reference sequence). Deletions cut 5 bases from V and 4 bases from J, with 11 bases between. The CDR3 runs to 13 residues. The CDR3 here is CASSTPGRETQYF. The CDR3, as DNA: TGTGCCAGCAGTACCCCAGGGCGAGAGACCCAGTACTTC.